Listed below are T cell receptor beta chains from one sample, sequenced in a study of T cell responses to AZD1222 COVID-19 vaccine. Some clones are missing from TCRdb's copy, which holds only in-frame ones; the method was immunoSEQ multiplex PCR. The sample yields approximately 100,000 clones, about nine tenths seen once. This specimen consisted of peripheral blood, obtained on day 0 of AZD1222 vaccination. These receptors all come from an adult in good health. CDR3s include the opening cysteine and the closing phenylalanine or tryptophan. D genes are given only for firm matches. Expanded clones get a size class; other rows say once, few or many, or leave the size out.

v_call	clone_size	d_call	j_call	cdr3_aa	cdr3_nt
TRBV12-3/TRBV12-4	NA	NA	TRBJ1-1	CASSLRVGTEAFF	TGTGCCAGCAGTTTAAGGGTCGGAACTGAAGCTTTCTTT
TRBV4-1	NA	NA	TRBJ1-4	CASSPFTPLLGEKLFF	TGCGCCAGCAGCCCCTTTACCCCACTTCTGGGTGAAAAACTGTTTTTT
TRBV6-5	NA	NA	TRBJ1-1	CASSYGGKTEAFF	TGTGCCAGCAGTTACGGGGGCAAGACTGAAGCTTTCTTT
TRBV19	NA	NA	TRBJ1-2	CASSMSGVRKINYGYTF	TGTGCCAGTAGTATGTCTGGTGTGCGAAAAATTAACTATGGCTACACCTTC
TRBV18	NA	NA	TRBJ1-6	CASSPEVRGRGDSPLHF	TGTGCCAGCTCACCAGAGGTACGGGGCCGTGGGGATTCACCCCTCCACTTT
TRBV30	NA	NA	TRBJ2-2	CAWSTGENTGELFF	TGTGCCTGGAGTACAGGTGAAAACACCGGGGAGCTGTTTTTT
TRBV10-3	once	TRBD1	TRBJ2-7	CAIREDRALIVGYEQYF	TGTGCCATCCGAGAGGACAGGGCCTTGATAGTTGGCTACGAGCAGTACTTC
TRBV2	NA	NA	TRBJ1-2	CASSESQIRVWGYTF	TGTGCCAGCAGTGAAAGCCAAATTCGGGTGTGGGGCTACACCTTC
TRBV21-1	NA	NA	TRBJ2-5	CASSKGAGRGREETQYF	TGTGCCAGCAGCAAAGGGGCTGGTAGGGGGAGGGAAGAGACCCAGTACTTC
TRBV7-3	NA	NA	TRBJ1-2	CASSISHSGLGGYTF	TGTGCCAGCAGCATCTCCCACTCGGGGTTAGGCGGCTACACCTTC
TRBV2	once	NA	TRBJ2-1	CASSERPLLQTYNEQFF	TGTGCCAGCAGTGAACGCCCTTTATTACAAACCTACAATGAGCAGTTCTTC
TRBV29-1	NA	NA	TRBJ1-1	CSPAGGREAFF	TGCAGCCCCGCTGGGGGCCGTGAAGCTTTCTTT
TRBV5-1	NA	TRBD1	TRBJ1-6	CASSPQTGQGNSPLHF	TGCGCCAGCAGCCCCCAAACTGGACAGGGAAATTCACCCCTCCACTTT
TRBV3-1/TRBV3-2	once	NA	TRBJ2-7	CASSQDGGTGPYEQYF	TGTGCCAGCAGCCAAGATGGGGGGACTGGGCCCTACGAGCAGTACTTC
TRBV6-5	NA	NA	TRBJ1-4	CASSTGTQKLFF	TGTGCCAGCAGTACCGGGACACAGAAACTGTTTTTT
TRBV29-1	NA	NA	TRBJ1-1	CSATDGGAPEAFF	TGCAGCGCAACCGACGGAGGGGCACCTGAAGCTTTCTTT
TRBV19	NA	TRBD1	TRBJ1-1	CASSIGQGTPEAFF	TGTGCCAGTAGTATTGGACAGGGAACCCCAGAAGCTTTCTTT
TRBV19	NA	TRBD1	TRBJ2-1	CASSIRAGGSYNEQFF	TGTGCCAGTAGTATAAGGGCAGGGGGATCCTACAATGAGCAGTTCTTC
TRBV28	few	TRBD2	TRBJ2-2	CASSLRLSSGGDTGELFF	TGTGCCAGCAGTCTGAGACTTTCTAGCGGGGGTGACACCGGGGAGCTGTTTTTT
TRBV7-2	NA	TRBD1	TRBJ2-2	CASGQGLNTGELFF	TGTGCCAGTGGACAGGGGTTGAACACCGGGGAGCTGTTTTTT
TRBV18	NA	NA	TRBJ1-5	CASSPSGGYSNQPQHF	TGTGCCAGCTCACCGAGTGGGGGTTATAGCAATCAGCCCCAGCATTTT
TRBV14	NA	NA	TRBJ2-5	CASSPQYRATQYF	TGTGCCAGCAGCCCCCAATACAGGGCGACCCAGTACTTC
TRBV6-1	NA	NA	TRBJ1-1	CASSDTGTNTEAFF	TGTGCCAGCAGTGATACAGGGACTAACACTGAAGCTTTCTTT
TRBV7-2	NA	NA	TRBJ2-1	CASSSLNEQFF	TGTGCCAGCAGCTCTTTGAATGAGCAGTTCTTC
TRBV28	NA	TRBD1	TRBJ1-1	CASRTDRGSTEAFF	TGTGCCAGCAGAACAGACAGGGGTAGCACTGAAGCTTTCTTT
TRBV28	few	NA	TRBJ1-5	CASSSPDRLNQPQHF	TGTGCCAGCAGTTCCCCGGACAGACTTAATCAGCCCCAGCATTTT
TRBV10-2	NA	TRBD2	TRBJ2-1	CASSNFAGTSPYNEQFF	TGCGCCAGCAGTAACTTCGCCGGGACTAGCCCATACAATGAGCAGTTCTTC
TRBV7-3	NA	NA	TRBJ2-2	CASSLLGGELFF	TGTGCCAGCAGCTTACTAGGGGGGGAGCTGTTTTTT
TRBV28	NA	TRBD1	TRBJ1-6	CASSLRTGYNSPLHF	TGTGCCAGCAGTCTAAGGACAGGTTATAATTCACCCCTCCACTTT
TRBV5-6	NA	NA	TRBJ2-7	CASSLAGVNEQYF	TGTGCCAGCAGCTTGGCCGGTGTCAACGAGCAGTACTTC
TRBV6-2/TRBV6-3	NA	NA	TRBJ1-2	CASSKLGTQNYGYTF	TGTGCCAGCAGTAAGCTGGGCACCCAAAACTATGGCTACACCTTC
TRBV2	NA	TRBD1	TRBJ1-4	CASGVGDRGREKLFF	TGTGCCAGCGGGGTTGGGGACAGGGGGCGTGAAAAACTGTTTTTT
TRBV6-2/TRBV6-3	NA	NA	TRBJ1-5	CASSFLGQDNQPQHF	TGTGCCAGCAGTTTTTTAGGGCAGGACAATCAGCCCCAGCATTTT
TRBV21-1	NA	NA	TRBJ2-3	CASSKEGGCTDTQYF	TGTGCCAGCAGCAAAGAGGGGGGCTGCACAGATACGCAGTATTTT
TRBV7-8	NA	NA	TRBJ2-1	CASSLGLGDLINEQFF	TGTGCCAGCAGCTTAGGTCTGGGGGACTTGATCAATGAGCAGTTCTTC
TRBV10-3	NA	NA	TRBJ2-7	CAISESADGYEQYF	TGTGCCATCAGTGAGTCGGCAGATGGGTACGAGCAGTACTTC
TRBV15	NA	NA	TRBJ1-5	CATSRAPGMVSSNQPQHF	TGTGCCACCAGCAGAGCCCCCGGAATGGTCTCTAGCAATCAGCCCCAGCATTTT
TRBV5-1	NA	NA	TRBJ2-7	CASSLPGETYEQYF	TGCGCCAGCAGCTTGCCAGGGGAAACCTACGAGCAGTACTTC
TRBV19	NA	NA	TRBJ1-1	CASQAGTLNTEAFF	TGTGCCAGTCAGGCGGGTACTCTGAACACTGAAGCTTTCTTT
TRBV4-1	NA	TRBD1	TRBJ1-4	CASSHPDRGREKLFF	TGCGCCAGCAGCCACCCGGACAGGGGTCGTGAAAAACTGTTTTTT
TRBV6-1	NA	NA	TRBJ1-2	CASSESQEIYGYTF	TGTGCCAGCAGTGAATCGCAGGAGATCTATGGCTACACCTTC
TRBV2	once	NA	TRBJ1-1	CASKSGLLTEAFF	TGTGCCAGCAAGTCAGGTCTCTTGACTGAAGCTTTCTTT
TRBV6-1	once	NA	TRBJ1-2	CASSDRGRTNGYTF	TGTGCCAGCAGTGACAGGGGAAGAACGAATGGCTACACCTTC
TRBV19	NA	NA	TRBJ2-3	CASSIDLRDVSTDTQYF	TGTGCCAGTAGTATAGATCTGAGGGACGTTAGCACAGATACGCAGTATTTT